This TCR beta chain originates from a study of shared clonotypes between healthy human individuals. Whole-study results and caveats: The generation probabilities recorded for non-shared clonotypes fell below those of clonotypes shared by all four donors. Naive subsets generally had larger estimated richness than memory subsets.

Of note for this clone: The antigen remains unidentified.

Germline values: CDR1 MNHEY, CDR2 SMNVEV (reference sequence). This CDR3 contains 17 residues. J lost 5 bases, V lost 6 bases, and 19 bases had no gene match. With CCR7-negative CD45RA+ TemRA cells, CD45RO+ cells were combined in CD8 memory. Libraries were prepared by immunoSEQ multiplex PCR; TCRdb keeps only in-frame clonotypes and omits some of them. Altogether approximately 710,000 clones are present, 90% being singletons, with the ten largest covering more than 30%. The sequenced material came from memory CD8+ T cells from PBMCs. Subset described: CD45RO+ cells pooled with CCR7-negative TemRA cells. This clonotype originated in a man between 18 and 29 years old in good health. Some clones in this sample may be carry-over from other donors' samples. The V and J genes are TRBV27 and TRBJ2-7, with TRBD2 matching 7 bases. Here the CDR3 DNA reads TGTGCCAGCAGCGACCGGGACTACTCCAACCCGCTCCACGAGCAGTACTTC. It encodes CASSDRDYSNPLHEQYF.